The next 12 T cell receptor beta chains were all read from a single sample in a study of Ad26.COV2.S vaccination and SARS-CoV-2 variants (dated by TCRdb to the early 2020s). The treatment or condition label on this specimen signifies: over 15 received Ad26.COV2.S at low or high dose, single or two shots; 5 received placebo; per-sample allocation not given. Repertoires of vaccine and placebo recipients were sequenced from samples taken on day 63 after the first injection. The library was produced with the immunoSEQ multiplex PCR assay. In its TCRdb copy, this immuneACCESS table keeps in-frame sequences only and misses some clones. Where compared with another copy, unresolved V genes explain less than half of these, and the others have no known cause. For this sample the table gives more than 300,000 clones, of which 86% were detected only once. The ten largest clones add up to about 10% of the sample.

The input for sequencing was peripheral blood, taken in a trial of Ad26.COV2.S vaccine versus placebo. The receptor source for this set is a person between 18 and 65 years old who received the Ad26.COV2.S COVID-19 vaccine or a placebo.

This chain joins TRBV7-9 and TRBJ2-1; 9 bases fit TRBD2. This CDR3 has 17 amino acids. In germline, CDR1 is SEHNR, CDR2 FQNEAQ (reference sequence). V was clipped by 5 bases and J by 2 bases; unmatched bases: 10. Written as DNA, the CDR3 is TGTGCCAGCAGCCGCAACCGCCGACTAGCGGCCTACAATGAGCAGTTCTTC. It yields the protein CASSRNRRLAAYNEQFF.

The CDR3, as DNA: TGTGCCTGGAGTCCGAGGACAAAGGGGGTCCCACCCCTCCACTTT. Its translation: CAWSPRTKGVPPLHF. The chain carries TRBV30 and TRBJ1-6; D may be TRBD1 (6 bases). CDR1 and CDR2 from the germline V gene are GTSNPN and SVGIG (reference sequence). The CDR3 totals 15 residues. V was shortened by 2 bases and J by 11 bases, with 19 bases between the two germline ends. Full variable domain (remainder filled in from reference TRBV30 and TRBJ1-6): SQTIHQWPATLVQPVGSPLSLECTVEGTSNPNLYWYRQAAGRGLQLLFYSVGIGQISSEVPQNLSASRPQDRQFILSSKKLLLSDSGFYLCAWSPRTKGVPPLHFGNGTRLTVT.

The J gene is TRBJ2-5, the V gene TRBV12-3 or TRBV12-4, with D perhaps matching TRBD2 (5 bases). CDR3 length: 13 residues. V gave up 5 bases and J gave up 2 bases, with 9 bases separating them. CDR3 sequence: CASSPTRQETQYF. CDR3 nucleotide sequence: TGTGCCAGCAGTCCCACTAGGCAAGAGACCCAGTACTTC.

This chain uses TRBV28 with TRBJ2-7, with 14 bases lining up with TRBD2. With 6 bases clipped from V and 0 bases from J, the junction kept 7 bases outside the gene matches. In germline, CDR1 is MDHEN, CDR2 SYDVKM. The CDR3 is 17 amino acids. This chain's CDR3 is CASSPAGLAGASYEQYF. CDR3 in DNA: TGTGCCAGCAGCCCAGCGGGACTAGCGGGAGCCTCCTACGAGCAGTACTTC.

In this sample, this clone turned up once. The genes are TRBV9 and TRBJ2-1; 8 bases map to TRBD2. CDR3 length: 15 amino acids. Per germline, CDR1 SGDLS and CDR2 YYNGEE. The junction had 6 bases not matched to a gene; V was cut back by 0 bases and J by 7 bases. For the CDR3, the DNA is TGTGCCAGCAGCGTAGAGAGCGGGAGCGGGAATGAGCAGTTCTTC. Translation: CASSVESGSGNEQFF.

The chain carries TRBV5-6 and TRBJ2-7; D is possibly TRBD2 (6 bases). CDR3 length: 14 amino acids. V was trimmed by 3 bases and J by 2 bases, leaving 12 bases between them. The germline V gene encodes CDR1 SGHDT and CDR2 YYEEEE. CDR3 in amino acids: CASSSPGVPYEQYF. The CDR3 DNA reads as TGTGCCAGCAGCTCACCGGGGGTGCCCTACGAGCAGTACTTC.

Only one count was recorded for this clone. CDR3 in DNA: TGTGCCTGGGACATGGGGGGCCCTGAAGCTTTCTTT. This translates into CAWDMGGPEAFF. V is TRBV30 and J is TRBJ1-1, with D tentatively TRBD1 (6 bases). V was clipped by 5 bases and J by 6 bases, with 13 bases between them. The CDR3 is made up of 12 amino acids. Germline loops: CDR1 GTSNPN, CDR2 SVGIG (reference sequence).

The CDR3 here is CSLKPGQGAEAFF. For the CDR3, the DNA is TGCAGCCTTAAACCGGGACAGGGCGCTGAAGCTTTCTTT. The rearrangement joins TRBV29-1 to TRBJ1-1; 9 bases are a match to TRBD1. V lost 8 bases and J lost 6; bases outside the gene matches: 10. The CDR3 length is 13 residues. The V gene's germline CDR1 is SQVTM and CDR2 ANQGSEA.

The chain carries TRBV5-5 and TRBJ1-2; D not certain. V was cut by 3 bases and J by 5 bases, with 11 bases left in between. Germline V gene lookup returns CDR1 SGHKS and CDR2 YYEKEE (reference sequence). CDR3 size: 13 residues. The CDR3 region is CASSSPDKYGYTF. In DNA, the CDR3 is TGTGCCAGCAGCTCTCCAGATAAATATGGCTACACCTTC.

The chain is built from TRBV27 and TRBJ2-1, with TRBD2 identical over 7 bases. Trimming removed 3 bases from V and 12 bases from J; junction bases left unmatched: 2. This CDR3 comprises 11 residues. Germline assignment: CDR1 MNHEY and CDR2 SMNVEV (reference sequence). The CDR3 coding sequence is TGTGCCAGCAGTTTGGGGAGGGGGCAGTTCTTC. Protein product: CASSLGRGQFF.

The gene calls are TRBV18 and TRBJ1-5; D uncertain. Germline assignment: CDR1 KGHSH and CDR2 LQKENI. The CDR3 consists of 13 residues. V was clipped by 0 bases and J by 5 bases, with 5 bases between them. The CDR3, as DNA: TGTGCCAGCTCACCACCCGGGGATCAGCCCCAGCATTTT. This translates into CASSPPGDQPQHF.

The rearrangement links TRBV9 to TRBJ1-3; D is unclear. The germline CDR1 and CDR2 sequences are SGDLS and YYNGEE. The V end lost 0 bases, the J end lost 0 bases, and 7 bases lay between the germline ends. The CDR3 spans 15 residues. In nucleotides, the CDR3 is TGTGCCAGCAGCGTAGAGGAGGGCTCTGGAAACACCATATATTTT. It specifies CASSVEEGSGNTIYF.